The present TCR beta chain was sequenced within a study of T cells after yellow fever vaccination. Study context: SMART-Seq v4 Ultra Low Input served to prepare low-cell-number fractions. Study findings and constraints: Most clones from primary vaccination resurfaced after the booster (approximately 97% CD4, 88% CD8).

V lost 5 bases to trimming and J lost 7 bases; unmatched junction nucleotides: 9. CDR3 length equals 15 residues. CDR1 and CDR2 (germline): SGHVS, FNYEAQ. TCRdb itself ran the 5' RACE reads through MiXCR, one entry per CDR3 protein. The table includes about 170,000 distinct CDR3 sequences, approximately 9.9% detected once. Only a few counts were recorded for this clonotype. The target antigen is unknown. Specimen: CD8+ T cells sorted from PBMCs, collected 15 days after the yellow fever booster vaccination. The chain couples TRBV7-6 to TRBJ1-2, with TRBD1 matching over 11 bases. The TCR was taken from a man aged 18 to 29 who received the YFV17D yellow fever vaccine. CDR3 bases: TGTGCCAGCAGCCCAGGACAGGGGGCGAGTGTTGGCTACACCTTC. Translation: CASSPGQGASVGYTF.